The clone carrying this T cell receptor (beta chain) was detected only once. What it binds is unknown. The germline V and J ends were trimmed by 6 bases and 3 bases, with 13 bases remaining between them. This CDR3 has 13 amino acids. Germline CDR1 is SGHRS and CDR2 is YFSETQ. The data originate from a study of PD-1 blockade in classical Hodgkin lymphoma. General study findings and limits: Relapsed/refractory patients reportedly had the lowest baseline TCR diversity, below newly diagnosed patients, who were below healthy donors.

Time point specified: cycle 4 day 1 (C4D1), after five to seven weeks of nivolumab. Every patient was affected by relapse after autologous stem cell transplantation, while exposure to brentuximab vedotin was not uniform. Sequenced by immunoSEQ multiplex PCR; TCRdb stores in-frame clones only, minus some. Of about 50,000 clones in the sample, around 87% are singletons; the top ten hold 11% to 15%. The TCR was taken from a human donor with classical Hodgkin lymphoma. The sample was peripheral blood mononuclear cells (PBMCs), taken before the fourth cycle of nivolumab. The chain uses TRBV5-1 and TRBJ2-7; tentatively, D is TRBD2 (6 bases). CDR3 in DNA: TGCGCCAGCAAGGTTGAGGGAGGCTACGAGCAGTACTTC. Translation gives CASKVEGGYEQYF.